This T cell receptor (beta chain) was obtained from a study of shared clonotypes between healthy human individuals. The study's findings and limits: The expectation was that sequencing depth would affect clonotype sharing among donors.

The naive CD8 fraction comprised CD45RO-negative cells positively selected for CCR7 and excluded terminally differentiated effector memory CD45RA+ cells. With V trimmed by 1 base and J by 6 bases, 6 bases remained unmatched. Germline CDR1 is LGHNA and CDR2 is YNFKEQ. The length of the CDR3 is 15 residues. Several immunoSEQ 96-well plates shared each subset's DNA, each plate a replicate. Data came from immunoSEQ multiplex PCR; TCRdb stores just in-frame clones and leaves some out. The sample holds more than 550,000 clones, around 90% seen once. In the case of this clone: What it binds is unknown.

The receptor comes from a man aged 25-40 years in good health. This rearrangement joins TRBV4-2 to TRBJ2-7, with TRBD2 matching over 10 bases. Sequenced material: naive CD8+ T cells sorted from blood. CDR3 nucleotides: TGTGCCAGCAGCCAAGTTGGGCTAGCGGGAGCCGAGCAGTACTTC. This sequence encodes CASSQVGLAGAEQYF.